The present T cell receptor beta chain was sequenced within a study of a mutant IDH1 vaccine in newly diagnosed glioma. Study background: Initiation of the vaccine course occurred 4-6 weeks after radiotherapy alone, or alongside temozolomide cycles. Averaging around 42 years of age, treated patients were about 60% male and around 38% female. General study findings and limits: Altogether, approximately 93% of patients exhibited vaccine-induced immune responses.

The method was immunoSEQ multiplex PCR; TCRdb's version includes in-frame clones alone and lacks a portion of them. The data contain some 61,000 clones, less than 90% of them singletons. The CDR3 runs to 17 residues. Trimming at V came to 4 bases and at J to 4 bases, leaving 8 bases not matched to a gene. Germline V gene sequence: CDR1 SGHTA, CDR2 FQGNSA. By share, this clone ranks as medium-sized. The antigen is undetermined. Time point indicated: week 35, safety follow-up. The investigators gave 300 ug of mutant IDH1 20-mer peptide in each vaccine dose, together with topical imiquimod. This chain joins TRBV7-2 and TRBJ2-3, with 13 bases fitting TRBD2. The receptor comes from a young man with glioma. Sequences were derived from PBMCs, sampled from a glioma patient whose treatment included an IDH1 peptide vaccine. DNA of the CDR3: TGTGCCAGCAGCTCGCCACTAGCGGGGGGGCTGGCAGATACGCAGTATTTT. Translated: CASSSPLAGGLADTQYF. Full variable domain (remainder filled in from reference TRBV7-2 and TRBJ2-3): GAGVSQSPSNKVTEKGKDVELRCDPISGHTALYWYRQSLGQGLEFLIYFQGNSAPDKSGLPSDRFSAERTGGSVSTLTIQRTQQEDSAVYLCASSSPLAGGLADTQYFGPGTRLTVL.